Reported below is one TCR beta chain. The antigen remains undetermined. Authors of the study amplified TCR beta CDR3 regions from RNA transcripts. Initially, a first-round RT-PCR of the TCR CDR3 employed the HTBI primer set. TCRdb reprocessed the multiplex PCR reads with MiXCR, giving one entry per CDR3 protein. The sample lists 280,000 or so distinct CDR3 sequences; roughly 15% were seen once. This sample was taken from a study of T cells in Graves' hyperthyroidism and ophthalmopathy. Notes on the study in general: Also found in blood were most expanded thyroid clonotypes above 0.001.

The germline V gene encodes CDR1 SGHDN and CDR2 FVKESK. This CDR3 has 15 amino acids. Trimming took 6 bases from V and 3 from J, leaving 18 bases between them. Diagnosis of hyperthyroidism was new in patients aged 18 to 65, and its duration was under 2 months. Investigators excluded patients with uncontrolled infection, other autoimmune disease, pregnancy or lactation. It was roughly 10 ml of fresh peripheral blood that supplied the PBMCs. The chain combines TRBV14 with TRBJ2-7; a weak D match, TRBD1 (6 bases). The receptor comes from a woman aged 45-60 years with Graves' hyperthyroidism that later progressed to Graves' ophthalmopathy. The sequenced sample was blood. The CDR3 DNA follows: TGTGCCAGCAGTCGAGACCAGGGGAATATCTACGAGCAGTACTTC. Its translation: CASSRDQGNIYEQYF.